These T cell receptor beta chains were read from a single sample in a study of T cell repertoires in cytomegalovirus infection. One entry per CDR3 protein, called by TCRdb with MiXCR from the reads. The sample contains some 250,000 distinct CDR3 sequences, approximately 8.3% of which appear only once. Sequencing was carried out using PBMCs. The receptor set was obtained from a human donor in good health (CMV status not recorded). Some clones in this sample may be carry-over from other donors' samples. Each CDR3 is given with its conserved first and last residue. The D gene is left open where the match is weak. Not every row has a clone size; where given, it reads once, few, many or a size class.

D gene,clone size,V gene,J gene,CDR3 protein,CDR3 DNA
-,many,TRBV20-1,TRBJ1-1,CSASKNQGLGNTEAFF,TGCAGTGCTAGTAAGAACCAAGGACTTGGGAACACTGAAGCTTTCTTT
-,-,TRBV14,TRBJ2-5,CASSQAAGWKETQYF,TGTGCCAGCAGCCAAGCGGCAGGGTGGAAAGAGACCCAGTACTTC
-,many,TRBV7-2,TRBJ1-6,CASSLAPPGGGSPLHF,TGTGCCAGCAGCTTAGCGCCTCCGGGAGGAGGGTCACCCCTCCACTTT
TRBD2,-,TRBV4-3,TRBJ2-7,CASSPSSGRASNFYEQYF,TGCGCCAGCAGCCCTTCAAGCGGGAGGGCTTCTAATTTCTACGAGCAGTACTTC
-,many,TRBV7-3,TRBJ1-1,CASSLSRANTEAFF,TGTGCCAGCAGCCTATCGAGAGCGAACACTGAAGCTTTCTTT
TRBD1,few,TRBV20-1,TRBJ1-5,CSASPRDRPNQPQHF,TGCAGTGCTAGCCCCCGGGACAGACCCAATCAGCCCCAGCATTTT
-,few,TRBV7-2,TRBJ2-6,CAAKTPGANVLTF,TGTGCCGCCAAGACCCCCGGAGCCAACGTCCTGACTTTC
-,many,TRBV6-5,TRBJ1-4,CASRRQTDNEKLFF,TGTGCCAGCAGGAGACAGACCGACAATGAAAAACTGTTTTTT
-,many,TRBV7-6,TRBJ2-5,CASSLGEGGQETQYF,TGTGCCAGCAGCTTAGGGGAAGGGGGGCAAGAGACCCAGTACTTC
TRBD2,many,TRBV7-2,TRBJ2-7,CASSLSGLAGGREQYF,TGTGCCAGCAGCTTATCAGGACTAGCGGGGGGGCGCGAGCAGTACTTC
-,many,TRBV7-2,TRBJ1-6,CASSLGGGYNSPLHF,TGTGCCAGCAGCTTGGGGGGGGGTTATAATTCACCCCTCCACTTT
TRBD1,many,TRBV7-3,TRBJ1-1,CASSPSAGGPEAFF,TGTGCCAGCAGCCCAAGTGCAGGGGGACCTGAAGCTTTCTTT
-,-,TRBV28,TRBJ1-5,CASSLLNQPQHF,TGTGCCAGCAGTTTATTAAATCAGCCCCAGCATTTT
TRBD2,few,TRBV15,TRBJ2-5,CATSREGSGRAKTQYF,TGTGCCACCAGCAGAGAGGGTAGCGGGAGGGCAAAGACCCAGTACTTC
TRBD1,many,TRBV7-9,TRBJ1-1,CASSKDGTGWRGAEAFF,TGTGCCAGCAGCAAGGACGGGACAGGGTGGAGGGGCGCTGAAGCTTTCTTT
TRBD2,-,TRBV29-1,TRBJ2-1,CSVETSQAYNEQFF,TGCAGCGTTGAGACTAGCCAGGCCTACAATGAGCAGTTCTTC
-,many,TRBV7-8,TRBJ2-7,CASSKRRGAYEQYF,TGTGCCAGCAGCAAGAGGAGGGGAGCCTACGAGCAGTACTTC
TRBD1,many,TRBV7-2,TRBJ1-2,CASSLMDRGGYTF,TGTGCCAGCAGCTTAATGGACAGGGGTGGCTACACCTTC
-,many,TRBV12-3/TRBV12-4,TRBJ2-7,CASSPGTLRTYEQYF,TGTGCCAGCAGCCCTGGGACGTTAAGGACCTACGAGCAGTACTTC
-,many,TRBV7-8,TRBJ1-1,CASSYRQRSTEAFF,TGTGCCAGCAGCTATAGACAGCGGAGCACTGAAGCTTTCTTT
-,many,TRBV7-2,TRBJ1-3,CASKRDTSGNTIYF,TGTGCCAGCAAGAGGGACACCTCTGGAAACACCATATATTTT
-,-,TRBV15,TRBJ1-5,CATSRDQPSQGAIQPQHF,TGTGCCACCAGCAGAGATCAACCGTCGCAAGGGGCAATTCAGCCCCAGCATTTT
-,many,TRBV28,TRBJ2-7,CASSLRGYEQYF,TGTGCCAGCAGCTTACGGGGTTACGAGCAGTACTTC
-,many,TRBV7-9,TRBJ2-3,CASSLIADTQYF,TGTGCCAGCAGCTTAATCGCAGATACGCAGTATTTT
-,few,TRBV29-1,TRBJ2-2,CSVDQGNTGELFF,TGCAGCGTTGACCAGGGGAACACCGGGGAGCTGTTTTTT
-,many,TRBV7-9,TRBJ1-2,CASSLRNSAGSTYTF,TGTGCCAGCAGCTTACGGAACTCGGCCGGATCGACCTACACCTTC
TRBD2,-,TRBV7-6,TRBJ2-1,CASSLAGDRVLAGGTSKYNEQFF,TGTGCCAGCAGCTTAGCTGGGGACAGGGTTCTAGCGGGGGGCACTTCGAAATACAATGAGCAGTTCTTC
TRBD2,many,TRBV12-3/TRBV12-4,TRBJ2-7,CASRSGGPSYEQYF,TGTGCCAGCAGGAGCGGGGGGCCCTCCTACGAGCAGTACTTC